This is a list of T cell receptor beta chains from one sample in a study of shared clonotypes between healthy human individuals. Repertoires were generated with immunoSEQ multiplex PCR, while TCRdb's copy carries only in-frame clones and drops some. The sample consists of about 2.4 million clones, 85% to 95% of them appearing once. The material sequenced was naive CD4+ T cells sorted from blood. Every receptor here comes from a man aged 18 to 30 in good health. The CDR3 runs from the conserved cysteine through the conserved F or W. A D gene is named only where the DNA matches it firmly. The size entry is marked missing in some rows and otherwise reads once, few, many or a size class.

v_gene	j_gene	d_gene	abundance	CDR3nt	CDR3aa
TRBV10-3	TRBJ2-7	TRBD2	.	TGTGCCACCCGGGGGGGGTACGAGCAGTACTTC	CATRGGYEQYF
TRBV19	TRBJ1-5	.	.	TGTGCCAGTAGTATGATGGGGCGTCAGGATCAGCCCCAGCATTTT	CASSMMGRQDQPQHF
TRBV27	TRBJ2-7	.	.	TGTGCCAGCACCCCGTCGGGGGAAAACGAGCAGTACTTC	CASTPSGENEQYF
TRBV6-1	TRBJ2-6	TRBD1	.	TGTGCCAGCAGCGACAGGGTTGCGGCCAACGTCCTGACTTTC	CASSDRVAANVLTF
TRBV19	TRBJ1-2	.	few	TGTGCCAGTAGTACTGAAGGAGGGCCCTATGGCTACACCTTC	CASSTEGGPYGYTF
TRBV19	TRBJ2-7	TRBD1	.	TGTGCCACCCGACCCCGCGGGACAGGCTACGAGCAGTACTTC	CATRPRGTGYEQYF
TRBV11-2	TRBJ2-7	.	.	TGTGCCAGCAGCTTAGCCGGGGGAATCACCTACGAGCAGTACTTC	CASSLAGGITYEQYF
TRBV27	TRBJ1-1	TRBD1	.	TGTGCCAGCAGTAGGGAACAGGGGTTGAACACTGAAGCTTTCTTT	CASSREQGLNTEAFF
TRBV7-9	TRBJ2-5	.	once	TGTGCCAGCAGCTTAGGGGTGGGGGTGCAAGAGACCCAGTACTTC	CASSLGVGVQETQYF
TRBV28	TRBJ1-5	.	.	TGTGCCAGCAGTTCCCTCGGGTATAGCAATCAGCCCCAGCATTTT	CASSSLGYSNQPQHF
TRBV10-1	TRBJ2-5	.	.	TGCGCCAGCAGTGAGTCGAGCGGCCAAGAGACCCAGTACTTC	CASSESSGQETQYF
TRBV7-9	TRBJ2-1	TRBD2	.	TGTGCCAGCAGCTTAAGTCTAGCGGGGAAAAATGAGCAGTTCTTC	CASSLSLAGKNEQFF
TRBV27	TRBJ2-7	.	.	TGTGCCAGCAGTTTCCTTCTGGCACCCTACGAGCAGTACTTC	CASSFLLAPYEQYF
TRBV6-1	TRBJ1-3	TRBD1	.	TGTGCCAGCAGAGCTACAGGGGTCGGAAACACCATATATTTT	CASRATGVGNTIYF
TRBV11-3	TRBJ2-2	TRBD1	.	TGTGCCAGCAGCCTCTCTCCCTACAGGGGTAGTACCGGGGAGCTGTTTTTT	CASSLSPYRGSTGELFF
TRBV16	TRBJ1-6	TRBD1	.	TGTGCCAGCAGCCAATTACCCAGGGGGGAATCACCCCTCCACTTT	CASSQLPRGESPLHF
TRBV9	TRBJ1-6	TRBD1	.	TGTGCCAGCAGCCAGGGGGGGATTAATTCACCCCTCCACTTT	CASSQGGINSPLHF
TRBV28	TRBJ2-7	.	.	TGTGCCAGCAGTTTGTCGGCGAACTACGAGCAGTACTTC	CASSLSANYEQYF
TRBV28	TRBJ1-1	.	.	TGTGCCAGCAGTCCCGACAGAATGGCTTTCTTT	CASSPDRMAFF
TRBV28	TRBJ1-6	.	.	TGTGCCAGCAGTTTAACGGGTTTGCGCTCCTATAATTCACCCCTCCACTTT	CASSLTGLRSYNSPLHF
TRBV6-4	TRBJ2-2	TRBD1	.	TGTGCCAGCAGTGACAACAGGGGGCTCAACACCGGGGAGCTGTTTTTT	CASSDNRGLNTGELFF
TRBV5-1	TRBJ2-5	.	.	TGCGCCAGCAGCTTGGCCCTTGCGGAGACCCAGTACTTC	CASSLALAETQYF
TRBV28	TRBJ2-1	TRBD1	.	TGTGCCAGCAGTACAGGGGGCGTCTACAATGAGCAGTTCTTC	CASSTGGVYNEQFF
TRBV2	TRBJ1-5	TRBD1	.	TGTGCCAGCAGTGGGGGACAGCTCAATCAGCCCCAGCATTTT	CASSGGQLNQPQHF
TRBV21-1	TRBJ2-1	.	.	TGTGCCATCGGGATCCACGGCCCGGGACAGGGTAGAAATGAGCAGTTCTTC	CAIGIHGPGQGRNEQFF
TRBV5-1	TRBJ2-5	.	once	TGCGCCAGCAGCTTGGGTGGCAGGAGCAGAGAGACCCAGTACTTC	CASSLGGRSRETQYF
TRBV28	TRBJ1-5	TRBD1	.	TGTGCCAGCAGCCCGGGACAGGGCCATCAGCCCCAGCATTTT	CASSPGQGHQPQHF
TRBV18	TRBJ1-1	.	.	TGTGCCAGCTCACCACCCCGCCAGGGGTCCACTGAAGCTTTCTTT	CASSPPRQGSTEAFF
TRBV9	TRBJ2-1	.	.	TGTGCCAGCAGCGTCCAAACTAGCAATGAGCAGTTCTTC	CASSVQTSNEQFF
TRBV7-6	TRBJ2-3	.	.	TGTGCCAGCAGCTCCCTCGGACTGTCGGGGCAGTATTTT	CASSSLGLSGQYF
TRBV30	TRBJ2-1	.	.	TGTGCCTGGGGAGGAGGGAAACGAGGGAATGAGCAGTTCTTC	CAWGGGKRGNEQFF
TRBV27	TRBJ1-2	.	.	TGTGCCAGCAGTTTATACGCAAACTATGGCTACACCTTC	CASSLYANYGYTF
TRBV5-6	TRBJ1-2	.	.	TGTGCCAGCAGCTCGGACTACCGAAACTATGGCTACACCTTC	CASSSDYRNYGYTF
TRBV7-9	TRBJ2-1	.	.	TGTGCCAGCAGTTTAGGGGTGGCTAGGTCCAACAATGAGCAGTTCTTC	CASSLGVARSNNEQFF
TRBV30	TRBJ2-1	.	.	TGTGCCTGGAATAAGGGGCCCCGGGTAGAGCAGTTCTTC	CAWNKGPRVEQFF
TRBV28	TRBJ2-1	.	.	TGTGCCAGCAGTCTAGCCTACAATGAGCAGTTCTTC	CASSLAYNEQFF
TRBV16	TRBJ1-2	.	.	TGTGCCAGCAGCCTCTATGAGGGGTATGGCTACACCTTC	CASSLYEGYGYTF
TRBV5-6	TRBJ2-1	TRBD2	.	TGTGCCAGCACCCTTCCGGGGGGAGAGCAGTTCTTC	CASTLPGGEQFF
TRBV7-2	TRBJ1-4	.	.	TGTGCCAGCAGCTTAGGGCTGAAAAATAATGAAAAACTGTTTTTT	CASSLGLKNNEKLFF
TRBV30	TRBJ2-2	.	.	TGTGCCTGGATTAGGACCGGGGAGCTGTTTTTT	CAWIRTGELFF
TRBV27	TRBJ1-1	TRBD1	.	TGTGCCAGCAGTTTGGGGACAGGGGTTCGGACTGAAGCTTTCTTT	CASSLGTGVRTEAFF
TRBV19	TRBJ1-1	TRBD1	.	TGTGCCAGTAGAAGAGGGACAGGCTTGAACACTGAAGCTTTCTTT	CASRRGTGLNTEAFF
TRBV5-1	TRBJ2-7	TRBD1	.	TGCGCCAGCAGCCCCAGGGGGCTCATCTACGAGCAGTACTTC	CASSPRGLIYEQYF
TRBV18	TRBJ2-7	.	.	TGTGCCAGCTCACCACAAACATCCAGGGGGGCCTACGAGCAGTACTTC	CASSPQTSRGAYEQYF
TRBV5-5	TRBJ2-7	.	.	TGTGCCAGCAGCTTAGGAACAGGGAACTACGAGCAGTACTTC	CASSLGTGNYEQYF
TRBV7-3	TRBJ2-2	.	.	TGTGCCAGCAGCCCGGGACAAAACACCGGGGAGCTGTTTTTT	CASSPGQNTGELFF
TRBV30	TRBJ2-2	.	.	TGTGCCTGGAGTGTATATACCGGGGAGCTGTTTTTT	CAWSVYTGELFF
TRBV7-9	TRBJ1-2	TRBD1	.	TGTGCCAGCACCGAGGACAGGTCTAACTATGGCTACACCTTC	CASTEDRSNYGYTF
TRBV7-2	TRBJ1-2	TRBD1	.	TGTGCCAGCAGCTTAAGGAGGGACAGGGGGCGGAATGGCTACACCTTC	CASSLRRDRGRNGYTF
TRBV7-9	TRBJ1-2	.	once	TGTGCCAGCAGCTTAGGGGTGGGGACCTATGGCTACACCTTC	CASSLGVGTYGYTF